This T cell receptor beta chain was sequenced in a study of cytomegalovirus exposure and HLA in healthy donors. About this clone itself: What it binds is unknown.

The CDR3 runs to 16 residues. The germline gives CDR1 MDHEN, CDR2 SYDVKM. The V end was cut by 3 bases, the J end by 2 bases, with 17 bases between. Vbeta (60) and Jbeta (13) primers were used in the PCR. Sequencing was performed with immunoSEQ multiplex PCR; in TCRdb, only in-frame clones are kept and a portion is missing. The sample carries 170,000 or so clones, 65% to 85% recorded once. General study points: A later analysis found TCR association rates differed by HLA locus, highest for DRB1 and lowest for HLA-C. The majority of CMV-associated TCR beta chains were reported as apparently HLA-restricted in a later analysis.

Material: PBMCs. The rearrangement uses TRBV28 and TRBJ2-7; possibly TRBD2 for D (6 bases). This clonotype was obtained from a woman between 45 and 65 years old in good health and CMV-seropositive. The CDR3 nucleotides read TGTGCCAGCAGTTTGGGTCCCGGGAGTCCCCCCTACGAGCAGTACTTC. It specifies CASSLGPGSPPYEQYF.